The 15 T cell receptor beta chains in this list originate from one sample, sequenced in a study of blood T cell repertoires in COVID-19. The assay was immunoSEQ multiplex PCR, and TCRdb's table has in-frame clones only and misses some. Here the sample spans about 280,000 clones, over 75% being singletons. The sequenced material came from peripheral blood. These receptors all come from a man aged 50 to 59 with active or convalescent COVID-19.

The rearrangement uses TRBV7-3 and TRBJ1-5; 8 bases match TRBD1. From germline, CDR1 is SGHTA and CDR2 FQGTGA. The CDR3 contains 17 residues. After removal of 1 base from V and 5 bases from J, the junction contained 10 bases not matched to a gene. The CDR3 loop is CASSLREGTGVHQPQHF. CDR3 DNA: TGTGCCAGCAGCTTAAGGGAAGGGACAGGTGTACATCAGCCCCAGCATTTT.

The chain recombines TRBV6-2 or TRBV6-3 with TRBJ2-1; D is possibly TRBD2 (9 bases). V gave up 6 bases and J gave up 2 bases, with 26 bases separating them. The V gene's germline CDR1 is MNHEY and CDR2 SVGEGT. This CDR3 spans 19 amino acids. The CDR3 here is CASRPQGARASGTYNEQFF. DNA for the CDR3: TGTGCCAGCAGACCTCAGGGGGCGCGGGCTAGCGGGACCTACAATGAGCAGTTCTTC.

V is TRBV5-1 and J is TRBJ2-7; maybe TRBD2 (5 bases). Trimming took 4 bases from V and 6 from J, leaving 11 bases between them. The CDR3 spans 12 residues. Germline lookup yields CDR1 SGHRS and CDR2 YFSETQ. The CDR3 region is CASSPLLGEQYF. CDR3 bases: TGCGCCAGCAGCCCGTTACTAGGCGAGCAGTACTTC.

The rearrangement links TRBV4-2 to TRBJ1-4; no firm D call. Trimming took 0 bases from V and 8 from J, leaving 13 bases between them. Per germline, CDR1 LGHNA and CDR2 YNFKEQ. The CDR3 sequence is 15 residues long. CDR3 nucleotide sequence: TGTGCCAGCAGCCAAGATTCGGCGGGGTGGGAAAAACTGTTTTTT. This codes for CASSQDSAGWEKLFF.

The chain has TRBV29-1 and TRBJ2-7, with 8 bases aligning to TRBD1. V dropped 3 bases and J dropped 5; count of bases not matched to a gene: 6. This CDR3 contains 13 residues. Germline CDR1 SQVTM, CDR2 ANQGSEA. Here the CDR3 reads CSVETAGGHEQYF. CDR3 nucleotide sequence: TGCAGCGTTGAGACGGCAGGGGGCCACGAGCAGTACTTC.

The chain joins TRBV9 to TRBJ2-7; 11 bases are a match to TRBD2. Germline V lookup: CDR1 SGDLS, CDR2 YYNGEE. CDR3 length: 15 amino acids. V was pared by 3 bases and J by 5 bases, with 7 bases of the junction left unmatched. The CDR3 here is CASSATSGTPHEQYF. CDR3 nucleotide sequence: TGTGCCAGCAGCGCGACTAGCGGGACTCCCCACGAGCAGTACTTC.

This clone was picked up one time. This chain joins TRBV27 and TRBJ2-7; the D is unclear. The V gene lost 5 bases and the J gene lost 5 bases, with 16 bases spanning the gap. CDR3 length: 14 amino acids. The germline gives CDR1 MNHEY, CDR2 SMNVEV (reference sequence). CDR3 region: CASSPAREAHEQYF. CDR3 in DNA: TGTGCCAGCAGTCCCGCTAGAGAGGCCCACGAGCAGTACTTC.

The genes are TRBV19 and TRBJ2-7, with 7 bases lining up with TRBD1. This CDR3 contains 16 residues. V was clipped by 3 bases and J by 1 base; unmatched bases: 9. Germline CDR1 LNHDA, CDR2 SQIVND (reference sequence). For the CDR3, the DNA is TGTGCCAGTAGTATGCCGGGACAGAGACCATCCTACGAGCAGTACTTC. Protein: CASSMPGQRPSYEQYF. The variable domain in full, completed from reference TRBV19 and TRBJ2-7, reads DGGITQSPKYLFRKEGQNVTLSCEQNLNHDAMYWYRQDPGQGLRLIYYSQIVNDFQKGDIAEGYSVSREKKESFPLTVTSAQKNPTAFYLCASSMPGQRPSYEQYFGPGTRLTVT.

This rearrangement joins TRBV27 to TRBJ1-1; tentative D call: TRBD1 (6 bases). The CDR3 consists of 16 residues. Trimming shortened V by 5 bases and J by 1 base, and 17 bases separated the two germline ends. Germline V CDR1 and CDR2: MNHEY, SMNVEV (reference sequence). CDR3 in amino acids: CASSIGQPVWNTEAFF. For the CDR3, the DNA is TGTGCCAGCAGTATCGGACAGCCAGTCTGGAACACTGAAGCTTTCTTT.

The rearrangement joins TRBV7-2 to TRBJ2-3; 11 bases are a match to TRBD2. V shed 3 bases, J shed 0 bases, and the junction held 11 bases outside the gene matches. This CDR3 is 19 amino acids long. Germline V gives CDR1 SGHTA, CDR2 FQGNSA. The CDR3 nucleotides read TGTGCCAGCAGCTTCCCCCCCGGCGGGACTAGCGGAAGCACAGATACGCAGTATTTT. It encodes CASSFPPGGTSGSTDTQYF. The full variable domain, its missing parts supplied by reference TRBV7-2 and TRBJ2-3, is GAGVSQSPSNKVTEKGKDVELRCDPISGHTALYWYRQSLGQGLEFLIYFQGNSAPDKSGLPSDRFSAERTGGSVSTLTIQRTQQEDSAVYLCASSFPPGGTSGSTDTQYFGPGTRLTVL.

The chain recombines TRBV6-4 with TRBJ2-1; D may be TRBD2 (6 bases). Trimming left V 6 bases short and J 9 bases short, with 21 bases between. Germline V gene lookup returns CDR1 MRHNA and CDR2 SNTAGT. The CDR3 spans 15 residues. This chain's CDR3 is CASSQGLLPGSEQFF. CDR3 bases: TGTGCCAGCAGCCAGGGACTCCTCCCGGGTAGTGAGCAGTTCTTC.

The chain links TRBV27 to TRBJ1-1, with 8 bases that match TRBD1. This CDR3 is built from 15 residues. The V and J ends lost 5 bases and 4 bases, in that order; junction bases with no gene match: 9. Germline V gene data show CDR1 as MNHEY and CDR2 as SMNVEV (reference sequence). The CDR3, as DNA: TGTGCCAGCAGTCCCCGGTACAGGGGGAGCACTGAAGCTTTCTTT. Protein sequence: CASSPRYRGSTEAFF.

The chain is built from TRBV25-1 and TRBJ1-1; D is uncertain. Per the germline V gene, CDR1 is MGHDK and CDR2 is SYGVNS. Trimming pared 1 base from V and 5 bases from J, leaving 5 bases between. The CDR3 loop spans 12 amino acids. The CDR3, as DNA: TGTGCCAGCAGTGAATCGGGTACTGAAGCTTTCTTT. This gives the protein CASSESGTEAFF.

This clone was seen a single time. This chain uses TRBV4-1 with TRBJ1-1; D may be TRBD1 (5 bases). Trimming stripped 0 bases from V and 0 bases from J, with 11 bases between. This CDR3 has 16 amino acids. From germline, CDR1 is MGHRA and CDR2 YSYEKL. CDR3 protein: CASSQDQGWMNTEAFF. In DNA, the CDR3 is TGCGCCAGCAGCCAAGACCAGGGCTGGATGAACACTGAAGCTTTCTTT.

This rearrangement joins TRBV19 to TRBJ1-2; 8 nucleotides match TRBD1. J gave up 0 bases and V 5 bases, and 5 bases lay outside the gene matches. CDR1 LNHDA and CDR2 SQIVND come from the germline V gene (reference sequence). This CDR3 spans 15 amino acids. The CDR3 spells CASSDPGGSNYGYTF. The CDR3 region has the DNA TGTGCCAGTAGTGATCCAGGGGGCTCTAACTATGGCTACACCTTC.